The source of this T cell receptor (beta chain) is a study of cytomegalovirus exposure and HLA in healthy donors. The PCR used 60 Vbeta and 13 Jbeta primers. Data came from immunoSEQ multiplex PCR; TCRdb stores just in-frame clones and leaves some out. The data hold 100,000 to 150,000 clones, with about 61% observed a single time. CDR3 length: 15 amino acids. Deletions cut 0 bases from V and 4 bases from J, with 12 bases between. Germline V gene lookup returns CDR1 SGHVS and CDR2 FQNEAQ. This clone was found once. Sample: PBMCs. The receptor was isolated from a woman aged 40 to 49 in good health and CMV-seronegative. This chain connects TRBV7-8 to TRBJ1-2; D gene uncertain. DNA of the CDR3: TGTGCCAGCAGCTTAGCGGGCAGGCAAGGCTATGGCTACACCTTC. Translated, it gives CASSLAGRQGYGYTF.